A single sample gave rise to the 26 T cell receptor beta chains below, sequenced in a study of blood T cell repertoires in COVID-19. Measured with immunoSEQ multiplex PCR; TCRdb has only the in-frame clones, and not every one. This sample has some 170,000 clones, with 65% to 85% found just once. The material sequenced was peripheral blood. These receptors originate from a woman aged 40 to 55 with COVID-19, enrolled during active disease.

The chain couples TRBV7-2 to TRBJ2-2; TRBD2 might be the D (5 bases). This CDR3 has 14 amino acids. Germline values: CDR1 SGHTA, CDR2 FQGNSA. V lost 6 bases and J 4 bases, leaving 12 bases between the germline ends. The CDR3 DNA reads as TGTGCCAGCAGGAGGAGGCGTACCACCGGGGAGCTGTTTTTT. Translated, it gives CASRRRRTTGELFF.

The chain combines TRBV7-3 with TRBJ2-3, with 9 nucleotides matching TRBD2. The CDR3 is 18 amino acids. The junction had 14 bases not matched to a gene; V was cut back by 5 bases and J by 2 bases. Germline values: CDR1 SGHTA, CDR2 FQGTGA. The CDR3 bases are TGTGCCAGCAGCCCAGGGATTACCGGGACTAGCTTCACAGATACGCAGTATTTT. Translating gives CASSPGITGTSFTDTQYF. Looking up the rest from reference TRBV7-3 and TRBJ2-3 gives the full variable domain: GAGVSQTPSNKVTEKGKYVELRCDPISGHTALYWYRQSLGQGPEFLIYFQGTGAADDSGLPNDRFFAVRPEGSVSTLKIQRTERGDSAVYLCASSPGITGTSFTDTQYFGPGTRLTVL.

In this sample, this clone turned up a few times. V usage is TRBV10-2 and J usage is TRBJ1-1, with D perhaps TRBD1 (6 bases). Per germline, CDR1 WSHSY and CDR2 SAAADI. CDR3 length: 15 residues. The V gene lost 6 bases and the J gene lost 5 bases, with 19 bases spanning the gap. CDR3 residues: CASRLGGTGGTEAFF. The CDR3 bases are TGCGCCAGCAGGTTAGGGGGGACCGGGGGGACTGAAGCTTTCTTT.

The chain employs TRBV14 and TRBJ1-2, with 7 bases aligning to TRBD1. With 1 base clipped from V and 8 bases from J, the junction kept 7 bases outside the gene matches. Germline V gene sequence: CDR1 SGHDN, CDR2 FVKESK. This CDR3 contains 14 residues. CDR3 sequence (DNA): TGTGCCAGCAGCCAAGGGAGAGGGGGCCTCGGCTACACCTTC. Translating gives CASSQGRGGLGYTF.

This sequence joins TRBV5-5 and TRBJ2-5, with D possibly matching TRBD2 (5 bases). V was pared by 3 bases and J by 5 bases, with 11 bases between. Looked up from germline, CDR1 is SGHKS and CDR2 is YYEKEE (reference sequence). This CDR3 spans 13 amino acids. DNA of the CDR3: TGTGCCAGCAGCTGGCGGGTTAGGGAGACCCAGTACTTC. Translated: CASSWRVRETQYF.

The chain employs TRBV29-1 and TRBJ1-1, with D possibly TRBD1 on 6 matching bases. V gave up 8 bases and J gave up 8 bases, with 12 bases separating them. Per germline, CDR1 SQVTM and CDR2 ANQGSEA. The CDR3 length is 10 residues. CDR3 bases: TGCAGCTCTGGAGACAGGGAAGCTTTCTTT. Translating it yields CSSGDREAFF.

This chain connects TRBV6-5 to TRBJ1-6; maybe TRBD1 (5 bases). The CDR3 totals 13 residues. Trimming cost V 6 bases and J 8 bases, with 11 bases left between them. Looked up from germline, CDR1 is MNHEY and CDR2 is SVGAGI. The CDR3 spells CASSHVRDSPLHF. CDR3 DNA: TGTGCCAGCAGCCACGTCAGGGATTCACCCCTCCACTTT.

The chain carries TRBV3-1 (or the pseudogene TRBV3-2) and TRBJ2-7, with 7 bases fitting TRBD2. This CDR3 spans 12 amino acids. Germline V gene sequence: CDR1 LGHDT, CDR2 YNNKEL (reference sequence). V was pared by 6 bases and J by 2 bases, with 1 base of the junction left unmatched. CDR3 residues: CASRAGTYEQYF. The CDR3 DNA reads TGTGCCAGCAGAGCGGGAACCTACGAGCAGTACTTC.

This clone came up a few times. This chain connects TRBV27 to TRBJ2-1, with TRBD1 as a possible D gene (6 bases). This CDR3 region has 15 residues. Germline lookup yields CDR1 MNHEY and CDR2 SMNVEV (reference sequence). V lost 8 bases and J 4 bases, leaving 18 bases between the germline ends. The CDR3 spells CASSRETTGYNEQFF. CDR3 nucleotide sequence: TGTGCCAGCTCCCGAGAGACGACAGGATACAATGAGCAGTTCTTC.

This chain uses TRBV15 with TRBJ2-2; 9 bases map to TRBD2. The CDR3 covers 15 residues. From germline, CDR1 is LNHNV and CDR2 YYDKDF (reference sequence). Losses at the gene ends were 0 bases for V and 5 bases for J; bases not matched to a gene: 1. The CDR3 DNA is TGTGCCACCAGCAGAGAAAGCGGGAGGACCGGGGAGCTGTTTTTT. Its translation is CATSRESGRTGELFF.

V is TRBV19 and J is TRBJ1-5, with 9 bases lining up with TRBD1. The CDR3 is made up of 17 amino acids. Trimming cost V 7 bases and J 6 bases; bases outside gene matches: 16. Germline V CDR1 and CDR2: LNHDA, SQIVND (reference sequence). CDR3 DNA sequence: TGTGCCAGTACCCAGGGGACAGGGCTGGGGATCATTCAGCCCCAGCATTTT. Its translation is CASTQGTGLGIIQPQHF. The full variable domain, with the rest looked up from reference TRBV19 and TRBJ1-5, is DGGITQSPKYLFRKEGQNVTLSCEQNLNHDAMYWYRQDPGQGLRLIYYSQIVNDFQKGDIAEGYSVSREKKESFPLTVTSAQKNPTAFYLCASTQGTGLGIIQPQHFGDGTRLSIL.

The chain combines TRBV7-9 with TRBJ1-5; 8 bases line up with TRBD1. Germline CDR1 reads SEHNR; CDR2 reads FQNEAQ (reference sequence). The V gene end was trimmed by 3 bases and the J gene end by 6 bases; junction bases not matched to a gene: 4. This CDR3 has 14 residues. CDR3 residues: CASSFGQGSQPQHF. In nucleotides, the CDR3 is TGTGCCAGCAGCTTTGGACAGGGAAGTCAGCCCCAGCATTTT.

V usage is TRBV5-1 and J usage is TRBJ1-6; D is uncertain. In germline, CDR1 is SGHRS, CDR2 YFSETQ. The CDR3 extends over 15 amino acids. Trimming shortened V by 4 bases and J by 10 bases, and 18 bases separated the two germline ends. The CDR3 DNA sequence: TGCGCCAGCAGCCCGAGGACGTCAGGAGGCTCACCCCTCCACTTT. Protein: CASSPRTSGGSPLHF.

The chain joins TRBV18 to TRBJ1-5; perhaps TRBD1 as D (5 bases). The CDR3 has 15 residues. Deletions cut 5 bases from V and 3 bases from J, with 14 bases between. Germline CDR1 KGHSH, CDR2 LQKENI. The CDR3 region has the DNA TGTGCCAGCTCAATGCAACGGGGGAACAATCAGCCCCAGCATTTT. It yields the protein CASSMQRGNNQPQHF.

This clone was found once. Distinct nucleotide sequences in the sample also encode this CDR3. The CDR3 spells CASGTSGGADEQYF. DNA of the CDR3: TGTGCCAGCGGGACTAGCGGAGGGGCGGATGAGCAGTACTTC. This sequence joins TRBV9 and TRBJ2-7; 11 bases are a match to TRBD2. V lost 7 bases to trimming and J lost 7 bases; unmatched junction nucleotides: 10. Per germline, CDR1 SGDLS and CDR2 YYNGEE. This CDR3 is built from 14 residues.

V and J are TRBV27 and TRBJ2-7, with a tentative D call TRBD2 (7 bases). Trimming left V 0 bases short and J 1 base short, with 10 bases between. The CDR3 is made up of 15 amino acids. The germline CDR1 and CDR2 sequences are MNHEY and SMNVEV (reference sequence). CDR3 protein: CASSLSGGGSYEQYF. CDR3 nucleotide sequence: TGTGCCAGCAGTTTATCGGGAGGGGGGTCCTACGAGCAGTACTTC.

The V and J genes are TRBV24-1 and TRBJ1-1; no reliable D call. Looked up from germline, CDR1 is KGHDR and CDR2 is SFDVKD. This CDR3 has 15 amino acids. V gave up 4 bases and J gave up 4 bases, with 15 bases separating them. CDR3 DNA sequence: TGTGCCACCAGTGACCGGCACTACTCCGGCACTGAAGCTTTCTTT. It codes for CATSDRHYSGTEAFF.

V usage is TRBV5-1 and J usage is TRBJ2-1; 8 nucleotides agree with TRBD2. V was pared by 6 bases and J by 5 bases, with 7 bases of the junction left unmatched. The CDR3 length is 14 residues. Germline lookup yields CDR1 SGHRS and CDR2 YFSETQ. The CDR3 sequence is CASKRRGADNEQFF. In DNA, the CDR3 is TGCGCCAGCAAAAGGCGGGGGGCAGACAATGAGCAGTTCTTC.

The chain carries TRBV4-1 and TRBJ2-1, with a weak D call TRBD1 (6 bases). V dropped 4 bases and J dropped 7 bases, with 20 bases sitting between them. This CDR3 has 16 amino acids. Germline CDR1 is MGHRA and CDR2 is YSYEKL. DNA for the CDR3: TGCGCCAGCAGCCGGGTGACAGGTGTAGTGATGAATGAGCAGTTCTTC. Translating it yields CASSRVTGVVMNEQFF.

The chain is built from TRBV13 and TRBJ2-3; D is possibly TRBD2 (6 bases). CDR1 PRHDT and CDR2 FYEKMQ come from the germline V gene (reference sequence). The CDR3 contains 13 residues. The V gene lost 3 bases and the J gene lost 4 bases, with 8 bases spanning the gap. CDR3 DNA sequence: TGTGCCAGCAGCTTTGGGGACTCAGATACGCAGTATTTT. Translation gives CASSFGDSDTQYF.

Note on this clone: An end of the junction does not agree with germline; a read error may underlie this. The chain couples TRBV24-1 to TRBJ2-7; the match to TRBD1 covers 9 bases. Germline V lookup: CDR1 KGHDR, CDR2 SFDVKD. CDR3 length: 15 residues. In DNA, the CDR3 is TGTGCCACCAGTGATTTGAAGACAGGGGGGGAGAAGCAGAACTTC. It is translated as CATSDLKTGGEKQNF.

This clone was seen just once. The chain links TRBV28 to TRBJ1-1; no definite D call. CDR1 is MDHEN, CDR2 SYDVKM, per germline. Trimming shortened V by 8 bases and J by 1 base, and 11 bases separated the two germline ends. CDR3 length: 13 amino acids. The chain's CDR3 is CASGRVANTEAFF. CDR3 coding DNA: TGTGCCAGCGGTCGGGTAGCGAACACTGAAGCTTTCTTT.

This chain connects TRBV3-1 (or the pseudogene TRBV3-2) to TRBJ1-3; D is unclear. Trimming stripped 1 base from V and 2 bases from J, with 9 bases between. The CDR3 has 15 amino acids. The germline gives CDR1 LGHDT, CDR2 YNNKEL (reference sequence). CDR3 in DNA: TGTGCCAGCAGCCAAGGCACTAGAACTGGAAACACCATATATTTT. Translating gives CASSQGTRTGNTIYF.

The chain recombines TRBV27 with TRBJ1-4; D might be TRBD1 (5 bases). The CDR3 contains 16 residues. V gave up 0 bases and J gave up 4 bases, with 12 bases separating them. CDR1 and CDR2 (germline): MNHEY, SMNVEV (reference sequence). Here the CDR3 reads CASSLSRGGVNEKLFF. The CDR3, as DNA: TGTGCCAGCAGTTTATCCCGAGGAGGGGTTAATGAAAAACTGTTTTTT.

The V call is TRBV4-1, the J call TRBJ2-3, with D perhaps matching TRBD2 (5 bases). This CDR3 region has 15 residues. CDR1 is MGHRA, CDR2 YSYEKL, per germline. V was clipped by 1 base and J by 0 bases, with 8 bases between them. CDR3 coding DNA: TGCGCCAGCAGCCAAGTACTAGTCAGCACAGATACGCAGTATTTT. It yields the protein CASSQVLVSTDTQYF.

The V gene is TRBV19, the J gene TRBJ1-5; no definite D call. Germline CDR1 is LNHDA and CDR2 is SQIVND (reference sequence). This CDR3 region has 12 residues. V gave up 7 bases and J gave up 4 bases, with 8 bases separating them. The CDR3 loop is CASNPGNQPQHF. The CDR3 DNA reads TGTGCCAGTAATCCGGGTAATCAGCCCCAGCATTTT.